The T cell receptor (beta chain) under discussion was sequenced for a study of cytomegalovirus exposure and HLA in healthy donors. Study results and limitations: As a later analysis showed, a missense DCLRE1C variant was linked to trimming of TCR beta V- and J-genes.

Primers included in the PCR were 60 Vbeta and 13 Jbeta primers. This table comes from immunoSEQ multiplex PCR, and its TCRdb copy is limited to in-frame clones, with some not included. The table shows roughly 140,000 clones, with around 81% occurring only once. A remark on this clone: Antigen specificity is unknown.

The material sequenced was PBMCs. This sequence was found in a male donor in good health and CMV-seronegative.

The CDR3 spells CASSSWTGPYEQYF. The CDR3 region has the DNA TGTGCCAGCAGTTCGTGGACAGGGCCCTACGAGCAGTACTTC. The genes are TRBV28 and TRBJ2-7; the match to TRBD1 covers 8 bases. Germline V gene lookup returns CDR1 MDHEN and CDR2 SYDVKM. The ends lost 4 bases at V and 2 bases at J; junction bases unmatched: 4. The CDR3 is 14 amino acids. The whole variable domain, filled in from reference TRBV28 and TRBJ2-7, reads DVKVTQSSRYLVKRTGEKVFLECVQDMDHENMFWYRQDPGLGLRLIYFSYDVKMKEKGDIPEGYSVSREKKERFSLILESASTNQTSMYLCASSSWTGPYEQYFGPGTRLTVT.